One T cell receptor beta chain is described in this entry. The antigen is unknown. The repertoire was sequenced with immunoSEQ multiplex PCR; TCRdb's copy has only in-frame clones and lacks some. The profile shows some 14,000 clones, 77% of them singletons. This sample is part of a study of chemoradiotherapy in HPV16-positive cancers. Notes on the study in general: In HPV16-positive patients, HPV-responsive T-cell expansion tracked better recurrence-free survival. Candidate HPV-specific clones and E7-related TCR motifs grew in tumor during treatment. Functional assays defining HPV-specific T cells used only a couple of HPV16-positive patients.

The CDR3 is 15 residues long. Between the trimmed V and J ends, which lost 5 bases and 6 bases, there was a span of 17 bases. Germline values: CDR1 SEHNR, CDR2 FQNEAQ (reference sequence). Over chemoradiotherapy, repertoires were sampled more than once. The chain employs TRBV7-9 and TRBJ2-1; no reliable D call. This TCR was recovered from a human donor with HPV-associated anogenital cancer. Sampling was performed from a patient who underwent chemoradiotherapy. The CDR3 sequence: CASSIGPRRANEQFF. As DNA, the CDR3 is TGTGCCAGCAGCATCGGACCTCGACGGGCCAATGAGCAGTTCTTC.